A selection of T cell receptor beta chains follows, all from one sample in a study of control samples from healthy donors and cancer patients. TCRdb keeps only in-frame clones here, not all; method: immunoSEQ multiplex PCR. The sample records around 130,000 clones, just over 90% being singletons. The sample was PBMCs. These receptors were collected from a man over 45 with head and neck cancer. CDR3s include the opening cysteine and the closing phenylalanine or tryptophan. D genes are given only for firm matches. Part of the rows lack a size; the others show once, few, many or a class for expanded clones.

CDR3 DNA: TGCAGTGCTAGTTCGTCAGGGGCCCGCTACACCTTC; CDR3 protein: CSASSSGARYTF; D gene: -; J gene: TRBJ1-2; CDR3 length: 12; clone size: -; V gene: TRBV20-1
CDR3 DNA: TGTGCCAGCAGCCGGGCGGGGACAGGGGCTCGGGAGCAGTACTTC; CDR3 protein: CASSRAGTGAREQYF; D gene: TRBD1; J gene: TRBJ2-7; CDR3 length: 15; clone size: few; V gene: TRBV7-9
CDR3 DNA: TGTGCCTGGAGTCTTTCATTGGCCGGAAACACCATATATTTT; CDR3 protein: CAWSLSLAGNTIYF; D gene: -; J gene: TRBJ1-3; CDR3 length: 14; clone size: -; V gene: TRBV30
CDR3 DNA: TGTGCCAGCAGCTCCGGACAGGGGGCGGATGGCTACACCTTC; CDR3 protein: CASSSGQGADGYTF; D gene: TRBD1; J gene: TRBJ1-2; CDR3 length: 14; clone size: -; V gene: TRBV11-2
CDR3 DNA: TGTGCCAGCAGCTATGGGGGACAGGGCCTGCCTGGGGCCAACGTCCTGACTTTC; CDR3 protein: CASSYGGQGLPGANVLTF; D gene: TRBD1; J gene: TRBJ2-6; CDR3 length: 18; clone size: -; V gene: TRBV4-2
CDR3 DNA: TGTGCCAGCAGTGAAGCGCTTAAACCCCAGCATTTT; CDR3 protein: CASSEALKPQHF; D gene: -; J gene: TRBJ1-5; CDR3 length: 12; clone size: -; V gene: TRBV6-1
CDR3 DNA: TGTGCCAGCAGCTTCGGCCAGGGGTCTGAAGCTTTCTTT; CDR3 protein: CASSFGQGSEAFF; D gene: -; J gene: TRBJ1-1; CDR3 length: 13; clone size: -; V gene: TRBV7-3
CDR3 DNA: TGTGCCAGCACAATTCTGGGGAGGAACACTGAAGCTTTCTTT; CDR3 protein: CASTILGRNTEAFF; D gene: -; J gene: TRBJ1-1; CDR3 length: 14; clone size: -; V gene: TRBV2
CDR3 DNA: TGTGCCAGCAAAGAGAGCACTGAAGCTTTCTTT; CDR3 protein: CASKESTEAFF; D gene: -; J gene: TRBJ1-1; CDR3 length: 11; clone size: once; V gene: TRBV28
CDR3 DNA: TGTGTCAGCAGTGACACAGGGGCCTTCAATCAGCCCCAGCATTTT; CDR3 protein: CVSSDTGAFNQPQHF; D gene: TRBD1; J gene: TRBJ1-5; CDR3 length: 15; clone size: -; V gene: TRBV2
CDR3 DNA: TGTGCCAGCAGCTTAGCCGGGGGTATGAACACTGAAGCTTTCTTT; CDR3 protein: CASSLAGGMNTEAFF; D gene: -; J gene: TRBJ1-1; CDR3 length: 15; clone size: once; V gene: TRBV11-2
CDR3 DNA: TGTGCCAGCAGTCACTGGACAGGGGAAGCTTTCTTT; CDR3 protein: CASSHWTGEAFF; D gene: TRBD1; J gene: TRBJ1-1; CDR3 length: 12; clone size: -; V gene: TRBV12-3/TRBV12-4
CDR3 DNA: TGCGCCAGCAGCCAAGTATCTGGGGGGCCAGGAGAGACCCAGTACTTC; CDR3 protein: CASSQVSGGPGETQYF; D gene: -; J gene: TRBJ2-5; CDR3 length: 16; clone size: once; V gene: TRBV4-3
CDR3 DNA: TGTGCCAGCAGCCGTCGCCTTGAGACTGAAGCTTTCTTT; CDR3 protein: CASSRRLETEAFF; D gene: -; J gene: TRBJ1-1; CDR3 length: 13; clone size: -; V gene: TRBV7-2
CDR3 DNA: TGTGCCAGCAGCTGGGTTTGGGGGGGCGGCACAGATACGCAGTATTTT; CDR3 protein: CASSWVWGGGTDTQYF; D gene: -; J gene: TRBJ2-3; CDR3 length: 16; clone size: -; V gene: TRBV28
CDR3 DNA: TGTGCCTGGAGTGTAACGAGACTTACTACGGGCAGAACTAACTATGGCTACACCTTC; CDR3 protein: CAWSVTRLTTGRTNYGYTF; D gene: -; J gene: TRBJ1-2; CDR3 length: 19; clone size: -; V gene: TRBV30
CDR3 DNA: TGCGCCAGCAGCCCCACGGGGGGCACAGATACGCAGTATTTT; CDR3 protein: CASSPTGGTDTQYF; D gene: -; J gene: TRBJ2-3; CDR3 length: 14; clone size: once; V gene: TRBV4-3
CDR3 DNA: TGTGCCAGCAGCTGGGGGGGAGACAGATCCTACGAGCAGTACTTC; CDR3 protein: CASSWGGDRSYEQYF; D gene: TRBD2; J gene: TRBJ2-7; CDR3 length: 15; clone size: -; V gene: TRBV13
CDR3 DNA: TGCGCCAGCAGCACCAATCGCGGGGGGAGAGCCGGGGAGCTGTTTTTT; CDR3 protein: CASSTNRGGRAGELFF; D gene: TRBD2; J gene: TRBJ2-2; CDR3 length: 16; clone size: -; V gene: TRBV5-1
CDR3 DNA: TGTGCCAGCACCCTCCCAGGGGGAGATACGCAGTATTTT; CDR3 protein: CASTLPGGDTQYF; D gene: TRBD1; J gene: TRBJ2-3; CDR3 length: 13; clone size: -; V gene: TRBV5-4
CDR3 DNA: TGTGCCTGGAGTGTACAAATCGGGGAAAAACTGTTTTTT; CDR3 protein: CAWSVQIGEKLFF; D gene: -; J gene: TRBJ1-4; CDR3 length: 13; clone size: -; V gene: TRBV30
CDR3 DNA: TGTGCCAGCAGCGTGGCAACGAGGAACACTGAAGCTTTCTTT; CDR3 protein: CASSVATRNTEAFF; D gene: -; J gene: TRBJ1-1; CDR3 length: 14; clone size: -; V gene: TRBV9
CDR3 DNA: TGTGCCAGCAGTTTGTACGGGGAAAACACCATATATTTT; CDR3 protein: CASSLYGENTIYF; D gene: -; J gene: TRBJ1-3; CDR3 length: 13; clone size: -; V gene: TRBV12-3/TRBV12-4
CDR3 DNA: TGTGCCAGCAGTGAAAGCGGACAGGTGGTCACCGGGGAGCTGTTTTTT; CDR3 protein: CASSESGQVVTGELFF; D gene: TRBD1; J gene: TRBJ2-2; CDR3 length: 16; clone size: -; V gene: TRBV6-1
CDR3 DNA: TGTGCCAGCAGCTTAGGGGGGATGAACACTGAAGCTTTCTTT; CDR3 protein: CASSLGGMNTEAFF; D gene: -; J gene: TRBJ1-1; CDR3 length: 14; clone size: -; V gene: TRBV7-8
CDR3 DNA: TGTGCCAGCAGCCAAGGACAAGGAGGAACCGGGGAGCTGTTTTTT; CDR3 protein: CASSQGQGGTGELFF; D gene: -; J gene: TRBJ2-2; CDR3 length: 15; clone size: -; V gene: TRBV14
CDR3 DNA: TGTGCCAGCAGCCCCGGGACAGGGGGTCAACAACAGCAGTTCTTC; CDR3 protein: CASSPGTGGQQQQFF; D gene: TRBD1; J gene: TRBJ2-1; CDR3 length: 15; clone size: -; V gene: TRBV11-3
CDR3 DNA: TGTGCCAGCAGCCGGGACCTAAACTACGAGCAGTACTTC; CDR3 protein: CASSRDLNYEQYF; D gene: -; J gene: TRBJ2-7; CDR3 length: 13; clone size: -; V gene: TRBV6-2/TRBV6-3
CDR3 DNA: TGTGCCAGCAGCGCAAGGGCAGTTGGGGCCAACGTCCTGACTTTC; CDR3 protein: CASSARAVGANVLTF; D gene: -; J gene: TRBJ2-6; CDR3 length: 15; clone size: -; V gene: TRBV4-2
CDR3 DNA: TGTGCCAGCAGCCAAGGAACTAGCTACTCCTACGAGCAGTACTTC; CDR3 protein: CASSQGTSYSYEQYF; D gene: -; J gene: TRBJ2-7; CDR3 length: 15; clone size: -; V gene: TRBV3-1/TRBV3-2
CDR3 DNA: TGTGCCAGCAGCACCGGACAGGGACGGGACGGGGAGCTGTTTTTT; CDR3 protein: CASSTGQGRDGELFF; D gene: TRBD1; J gene: TRBJ2-2; CDR3 length: 15; clone size: -; V gene: TRBV11-3
CDR3 DNA: TGTGCCAGCTCACTCACCCCGGTAATGACAGGGCAAGAGACCCAGTACTTC; CDR3 protein: CASSLTPVMTGQETQYF; D gene: TRBD1; J gene: TRBJ2-5; CDR3 length: 17; clone size: -; V gene: TRBV18
CDR3 DNA: TGTGCCATCAGTCTCGGCGTCAATCAGCCCCAGCATTTT; CDR3 protein: CAISLGVNQPQHF; D gene: -; J gene: TRBJ1-5; CDR3 length: 13; clone size: -; V gene: TRBV10-3
CDR3 DNA: TGCGCCAGCAGCCACGTTCGGAAGCTAGCGGGGGCAGAGACCCAGTACTTC; CDR3 protein: CASSHVRKLAGAETQYF; D gene: TRBD2; J gene: TRBJ2-5; CDR3 length: 17; clone size: -; V gene: TRBV4-1
CDR3 DNA: TGTGCCATCAGTGAGTCGGCTCCGGGCTACACCTTC; CDR3 protein: CAISESAPGYTF; D gene: -; J gene: TRBJ1-2; CDR3 length: 12; clone size: -; V gene: TRBV10-3
CDR3 DNA: TGTGCCAGTAGTTCGTCAGGGGGCAAGAACACTGAAGCTTTCTTT; CDR3 protein: CASSSSGGKNTEAFF; D gene: TRBD1; J gene: TRBJ1-1; CDR3 length: 15; clone size: once; V gene: TRBV19
CDR3 DNA: TGTGCCAGCAAAAAACGGTTCTACGATGAGTACGAGCAGTACTTC; CDR3 protein: CASKKRFYDEYEQYF; D gene: -; J gene: TRBJ2-7; CDR3 length: 15; clone size: -; V gene: TRBV6-5
CDR3 DNA: TGTGCCAGCAGTTTTTCCGCGACAGGGGGTCTTGCAACTAATGAAAAACTGTTTTTT; CDR3 protein: CASSFSATGGLATNEKLFF; D gene: TRBD1; J gene: TRBJ1-4; CDR3 length: 19; clone size: -; V gene: TRBV27
CDR3 DNA: TGTGCCAGCAGCTTAGAAAGAGAATACGAGCAGTACTTC; CDR3 protein: CASSLEREYEQYF; D gene: -; J gene: TRBJ2-7; CDR3 length: 13; clone size: -; V gene: TRBV11-2
CDR3 DNA: TGTGCCACAAGGACAGACCTCACCGGGGAGCTGTTTTTT; CDR3 protein: CATRTDLTGELFF; D gene: -; J gene: TRBJ2-2; CDR3 length: 13; clone size: -; V gene: TRBV2
CDR3 DNA: TGTGCCAGCAGTTCTAGCGGGGACTCCTACAATGAGCAGTTCTTC; CDR3 protein: CASSSSGDSYNEQFF; D gene: TRBD2; J gene: TRBJ2-1; CDR3 length: 15; clone size: -; V gene: TRBV6-5
CDR3 DNA: TGTGCCAGCAGACCTTGGGCAACTGGCAATCAGCCCCAGCATTTT; CDR3 protein: CASRPWATGNQPQHF; D gene: -; J gene: TRBJ1-5; CDR3 length: 15; clone size: -; V gene: TRBV6-5
CDR3 DNA: TGCGCCAGCAGCCGTTCGGTTACGGCCAGGGGCTATGGCTACACCTTC; CDR3 protein: CASSRSVTARGYGYTF; D gene: -; J gene: TRBJ1-2; CDR3 length: 16; clone size: once; V gene: TRBV4-1
CDR3 DNA: TGTGCCAGCAGCTTAGTAGTGGGTTACAATGAGCAGTTCTTC; CDR3 protein: CASSLVVGYNEQFF; D gene: -; J gene: TRBJ2-1; CDR3 length: 14; clone size: -; V gene: TRBV7-2
CDR3 DNA: TGTGCCAGCAGCCCCCTGACAGGGCCCTACGAGCAGTACTTC; CDR3 protein: CASSPLTGPYEQYF; D gene: TRBD1; J gene: TRBJ2-7; CDR3 length: 14; clone size: -; V gene: TRBV7-9
CDR3 DNA: TGCGCCCGCAGCCGACAGGGAGCGAACACTGAAGCTTTCTTT; CDR3 protein: CARSRQGANTEAFF; D gene: TRBD1; J gene: TRBJ1-1; CDR3 length: 14; clone size: -; V gene: TRBV10-2
CDR3 DNA: TGTGCCAGCAGTTACTCGAACAGGGGTAACTATGGCTACACCTTC; CDR3 protein: CASSYSNRGNYGYTF; D gene: TRBD1; J gene: TRBJ1-2; CDR3 length: 15; clone size: -; V gene: TRBV6-5